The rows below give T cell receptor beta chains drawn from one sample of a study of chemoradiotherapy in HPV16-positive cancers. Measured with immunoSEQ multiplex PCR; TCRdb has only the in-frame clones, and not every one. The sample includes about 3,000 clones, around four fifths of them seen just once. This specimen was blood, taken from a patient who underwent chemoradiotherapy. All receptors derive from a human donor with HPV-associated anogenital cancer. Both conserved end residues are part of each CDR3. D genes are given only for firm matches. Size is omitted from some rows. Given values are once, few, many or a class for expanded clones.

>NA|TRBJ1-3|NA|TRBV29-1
TGCAGCTTCTGGTCCGGAAACACCATATATTTT
CSFWSGNTIYF
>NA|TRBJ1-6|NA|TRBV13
TGTGCCAGCAGCTTAGATACAGACTCACCCCTCCACTTT
CASSLDTDSPLHF
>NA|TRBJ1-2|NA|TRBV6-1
TGTGCCAGCACCTGGTCGAGTAACTATGGCTACACCTTC
CASTWSSNYGYTF
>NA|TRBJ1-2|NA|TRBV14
TGTGCCAGCAGCCCCAGGGTGGCGGACTATGGCTACACCTTC
CASSPRVADYGYTF
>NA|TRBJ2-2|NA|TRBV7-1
TGTGCCAGCAGCTTAGCAACCGGGACCGGGGAGCTGTTTTTT
CASSLATGTGELFF
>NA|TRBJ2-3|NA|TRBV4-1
TGCGCCAGCAGTCCCCACGGGACTCAACACGATACGCAGTATTTT
CASSPHGTQHDTQYF
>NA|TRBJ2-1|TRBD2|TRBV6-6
TGTGCCAGCATGATAGCGGGGGGGCTCGGTGAGCAGTTCTTC
CASMIAGGLGEQFF
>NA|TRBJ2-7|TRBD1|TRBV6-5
TGTGCCAGCAGTTACGGGACAGAGGGTAACTACAAGCAGTACTTC
CASSYGTEGNYKQYF
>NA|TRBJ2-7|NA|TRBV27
TGTGCCAGCAGTCTCCGGTGGGGCATAGCCTACGAGCAGTACTTC
CASSLRWGIAYEQYF
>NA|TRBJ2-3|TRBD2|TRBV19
TGTGCCAGTAGCCCCAGCGGGACCCGCACAGATACGCAGTATTTT
CASSPSGTRTDTQYF
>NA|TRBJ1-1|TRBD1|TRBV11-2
TGTGCCAGCAGCCCATCACTACAGGGGGGGACTGAAGCTTTCTTT
CASSPSLQGGTEAFF
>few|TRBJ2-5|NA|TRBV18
TGTGCCAGCTCACCACCCCCCCCAGGCCAAGAGACCCAGTACTTC
CASSPPPPGQETQYF
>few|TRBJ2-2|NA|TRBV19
TGTGCCACCGCTGACAGTAACACCGGGGAGCTGTTTTTT
CATADSNTGELFF
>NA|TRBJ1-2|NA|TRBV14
TGTGCCAGCAGCCAAGCCAGGGGTCCGAACTACACCTTC
CASSQARGPNYTF
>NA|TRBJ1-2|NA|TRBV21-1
TGTGCGCAGGGCAATTTAACATGGGGGGGCGCGAGTGTGTGGGAAAACTATGGCTACACCTTC
CAQGNLTWGGASVWENYGYTF
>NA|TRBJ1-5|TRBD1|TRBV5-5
TGTGCCAGCAGCTTAGACCCGGGACAGGCAGGGAATCAGCCCCAGCATTTT
CASSLDPGQAGNQPQHF
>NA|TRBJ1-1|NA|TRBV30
TGTGCCTGGAGTATGTGGCAGTCCGAAGCTTTCTTT
CAWSMWQSEAFF
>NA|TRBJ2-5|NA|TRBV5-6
TGTGCCAGCAGCTCCGACATACAAACGACCCAGTACTTC
CASSSDIQTTQYF
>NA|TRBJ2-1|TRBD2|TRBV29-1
TGCAGCGCCGGAGGGACTAGCGGGGGGTACACCTACAATGAGCAGTTCTTC
CSAGGTSGGYTYNEQFF
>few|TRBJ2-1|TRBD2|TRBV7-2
TGTGCCAGCAGCCCCCGGGGAGCGGGGGGCCGTTACAATGAGCAGTTCTTC
CASSPRGAGGRYNEQFF
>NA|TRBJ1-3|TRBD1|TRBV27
TGTGCCAGCAGTTACCGGGACAGGGGACACACCATATATTTT
CASSYRDRGHTIYF
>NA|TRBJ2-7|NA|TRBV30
TGTGCCTGGAGTGTATCCAATAGCTACGAGCAGTACTTC
CAWSVSNSYEQYF
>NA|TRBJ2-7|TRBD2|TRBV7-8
TGTGCCAGCAGCTTAGCGTCCCTCCCGGGACTAGCGGATTACGAGCAGTACTTC
CASSLASLPGLADYEQYF
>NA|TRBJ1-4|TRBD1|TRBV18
TGTGCCAGCTCCTTTGACAGGGCTGAAAAACTGTTTTTT
CASSFDRAEKLFF
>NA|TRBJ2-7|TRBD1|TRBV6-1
TGTGCCAGCAGTGGAGGACAGGGAACTTACGAGCAGTACTTC
CASSGGQGTYEQYF
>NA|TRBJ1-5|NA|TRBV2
TGTGCCAGCAGAGACGGGTTCAATCAGCCCCAGCATTTT
CASRDGFNQPQHF
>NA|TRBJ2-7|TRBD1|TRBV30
TGTGCCTGGTCCACGGGACAGGGCTACGAGCAGTACTTC
CAWSTGQGYEQYF
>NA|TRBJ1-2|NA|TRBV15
TGTGCCACCAGCAGCAGGACAGCCGCTATGGAGTATGGCTACACCTTC
CATSSRTAAMEYGYTF
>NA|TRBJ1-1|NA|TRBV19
TGTGCCAGTAGTATAGATTGGGAAAACACTGAAGCTTTCTTT
CASSIDWENTEAFF
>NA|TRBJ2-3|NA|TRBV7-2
TGTGCCAGCAGCTTAGTCAGGGGAACGCAGTATTTT
CASSLVRGTQYF
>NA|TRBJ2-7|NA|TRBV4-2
TGTGCCAGCAGACCTGACAGGTGGTCCTACGAGCAGTACTTC
CASRPDRWSYEQYF
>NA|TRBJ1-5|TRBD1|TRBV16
TGTGCCAGCAGCCGAAACTCGCTAATCCGGGACAGCGATTATAGCAATCAGCCCCAGCATTTT
CASSRNSLIRDSDYSNQPQHF
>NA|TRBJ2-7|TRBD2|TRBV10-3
TGTGCCATCAGTGAGTCGAGACTAGCGACCGCCGAGCAGTACTTC
CAISESRLATAEQYF
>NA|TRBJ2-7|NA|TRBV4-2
TGTGCCAGCAGCCAAGAAGGAGAAGGCTCCTACGAGCAGTACTTC
CASSQEGEGSYEQYF
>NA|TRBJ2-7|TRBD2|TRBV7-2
TGTGCCAGCAGCGGGGGGGACGGGGCCTACGAGCAGTACTTC
CASSGGDGAYEQYF
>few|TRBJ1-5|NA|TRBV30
TGTGCCTGGAGTGGGGGGCAGGAACAGCCCCAGCATTTT
CAWSGGQEQPQHF
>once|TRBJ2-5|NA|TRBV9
TGTGCCAGCAGCGTAGGAAAGACCCAGTACTTC
CASSVGKTQYF
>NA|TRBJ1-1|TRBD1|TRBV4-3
TGCGCCAGCAGCCGCGGGACAGGTGGGGGGATGAACACTGAAGCTTTCTTT
CASSRGTGGGMNTEAFF
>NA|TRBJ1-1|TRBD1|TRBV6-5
TGTGCCAGCAGCAAGGACAGGGAGAACACTGAAGCTTTCTTT
CASSKDRENTEAFF
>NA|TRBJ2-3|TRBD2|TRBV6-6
TGTGCCAGCAGCCTAGCGGGGAGTAGCACAGATACGCAGTATTTT
CASSLAGSSTDTQYF
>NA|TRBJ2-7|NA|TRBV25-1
TGTGCCAGCAGTCAGGACGGGAAGTTCTCCTACGAGCAGTACTTC
CASSQDGKFSYEQYF
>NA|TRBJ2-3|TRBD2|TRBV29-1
TGCAGCGTGGAGCCACTAGCGGGGGAGGGATATACGCAGTATTTT
CSVEPLAGEGYTQYF
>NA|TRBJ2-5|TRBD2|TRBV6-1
TGTGCCAGCCGTTCTTTTAGCGGGCAAGAGACCCAGTACTTC
CASRSFSGQETQYF
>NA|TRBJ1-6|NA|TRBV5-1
TGCGCCAGCAGCTCCACGCCCAGGGATAATTCACCCCTCCACTTT
CASSSTPRDNSPLHF
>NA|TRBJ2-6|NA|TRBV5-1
TGCGCCAGCAGCGAGAGGGCTGGGGCCAACGTCCTGACTTTC
CASSERAGANVLTF
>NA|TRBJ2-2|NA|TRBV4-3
TGCGCCAGCAGCCAAGGACCCAACACCGGGGAGCTGTTTTTT
CASSQGPNTGELFF
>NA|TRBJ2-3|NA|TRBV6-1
TGTGCCAGCAGTGGAGGCATTAACATACTCACAGATACGCAGTATTTT
CASSGGINILTDTQYF
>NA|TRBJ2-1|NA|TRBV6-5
TGTGCCAGCAGACCAACATGGACAGTCAATGAGCAGTTCTTC
CASRPTWTVNEQFF
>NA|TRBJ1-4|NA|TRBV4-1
TGCGCCAGCAGCCAAGCCCTTAGGGGTGAAAAACTGTTTTTT
CASSQALRGEKLFF
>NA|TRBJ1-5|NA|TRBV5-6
TGTGCCAGCAGCTTGGGGCCGGATCAGCCCCAGCATTTT
CASSLGPDQPQHF
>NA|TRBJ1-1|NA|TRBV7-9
TGTGCCAGCAGCTCAAAACTATCAGGGGATGAAGCTTTCTTT
CASSSKLSGDEAFF
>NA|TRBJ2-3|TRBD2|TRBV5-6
TGTGCCAGCAGCCGCGGGGGGGCCGATACGCAGTATTTT
CASSRGGADTQYF
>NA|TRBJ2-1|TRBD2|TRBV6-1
TGTGCCAGCAGTGACGCAGCGGGGGGATTCAATGAGCAGTTCTTC
CASSDAAGGFNEQFF
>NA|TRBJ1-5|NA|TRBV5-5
TGTGCCAGCAGCTCGGCAGGGACGGGCAATCAGCCCCAGCATTTT
CASSSAGTGNQPQHF
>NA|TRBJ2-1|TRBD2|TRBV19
TGTGCCAGTAGTATATTCGGCGGGGGGGCCTCTGATGAGAATGAGCAGTTCTTC
CASSIFGGGASDENEQFF
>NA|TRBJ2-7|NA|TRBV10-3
TGTGCCAGCAACCCGGGACAAGCCTCCTACGAGCAGTACTTC
CASNPGQASYEQYF
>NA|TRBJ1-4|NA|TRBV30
TGTGCCTGGAGTTTTCAGGGCCGGGAAAAACTGTTTTTT
CAWSFQGREKLFF
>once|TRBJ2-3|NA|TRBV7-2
TGTGCCAGCAGCTTAGCGTTCAGCACAGATACGCAGTATTTT
CASSLAFSTDTQYF